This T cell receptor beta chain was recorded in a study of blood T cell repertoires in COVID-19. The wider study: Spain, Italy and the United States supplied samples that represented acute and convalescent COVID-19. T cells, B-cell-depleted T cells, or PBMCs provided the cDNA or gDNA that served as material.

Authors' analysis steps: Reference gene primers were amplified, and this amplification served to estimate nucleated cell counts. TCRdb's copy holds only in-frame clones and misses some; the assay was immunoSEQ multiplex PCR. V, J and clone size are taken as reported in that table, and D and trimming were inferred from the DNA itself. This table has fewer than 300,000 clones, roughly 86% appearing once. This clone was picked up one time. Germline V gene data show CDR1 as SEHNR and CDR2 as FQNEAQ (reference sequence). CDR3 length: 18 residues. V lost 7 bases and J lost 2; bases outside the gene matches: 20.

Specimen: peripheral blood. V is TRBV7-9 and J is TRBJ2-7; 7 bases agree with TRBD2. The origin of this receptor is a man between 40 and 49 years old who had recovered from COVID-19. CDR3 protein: CASNLVGGSLAATYEQYF. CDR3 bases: TGTGCCAGCAACCTAGTCGGGGGGAGTTTAGCGGCTACCTACGAGCAGTACTTC.